This TCR beta chain was identified in a study of blood T cell repertoires in COVID-19. Overall study: There were acute and convalescent COVID-19 samples, and they came from the United States, Italy and Spain. PBMCs, B-cell-depleted T cells, or T cells were the source of the cDNA or gDNA that made up the material.

Unmatched junction bases numbered 6, after V lost 1 base and J lost 6 bases. The V gene's germline CDR1 is SGHNT and CDR2 YENEEA. The CDR3 loop spans 15 amino acids. In the study's own analysis: Amplification from reference gene primers served as the basis for estimated nucleated cell counts. Sequencing was performed with immunoSEQ multiplex PCR; in TCRdb, only in-frame clones are kept and a portion is missing. D and trimming come from the DNA, and the V and J calls and clone size come from that table. The table shows 20,000 to 30,000 clones, with roughly three quarters occurring only once. The rearrangement joins TRBV11-3 to TRBJ2-1, with 7 bases lining up with TRBD1. Sequencing was performed on peripheral blood. The receptor's source is a man older than 75 with active or convalescent COVID-19. CDR3 residues: CASSLASTGVNEQFF. The CDR3 DNA reads as TGTGCCAGCAGCTTAGCTAGTACAGGGGTCAATGAGCAGTTCTTC.